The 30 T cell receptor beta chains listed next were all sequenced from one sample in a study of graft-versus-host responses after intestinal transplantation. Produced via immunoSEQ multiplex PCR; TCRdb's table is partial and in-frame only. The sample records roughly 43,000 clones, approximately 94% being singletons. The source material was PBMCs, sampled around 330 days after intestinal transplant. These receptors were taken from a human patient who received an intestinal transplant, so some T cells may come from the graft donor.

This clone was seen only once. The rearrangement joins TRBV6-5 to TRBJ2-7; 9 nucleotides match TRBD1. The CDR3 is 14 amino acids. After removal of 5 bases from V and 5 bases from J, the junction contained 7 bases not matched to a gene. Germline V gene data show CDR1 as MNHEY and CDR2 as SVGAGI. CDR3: CASSDRGWINEQYF. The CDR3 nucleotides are TGTGCCAGCAGTGACAGGGGGTGGATAAACGAGCAGTACTTC.

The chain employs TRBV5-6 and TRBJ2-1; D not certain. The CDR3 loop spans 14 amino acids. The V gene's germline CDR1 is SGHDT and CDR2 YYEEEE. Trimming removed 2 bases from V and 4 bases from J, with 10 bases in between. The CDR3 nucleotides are TGTGCCAGCAGCTTTTGGAGCGCTTACAATGAGCAGTTCTTC. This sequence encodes CASSFWSAYNEQFF.

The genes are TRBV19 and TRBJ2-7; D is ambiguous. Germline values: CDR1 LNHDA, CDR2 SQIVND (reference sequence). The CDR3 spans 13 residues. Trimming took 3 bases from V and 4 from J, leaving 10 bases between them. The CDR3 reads CASSMRHEYEQYF. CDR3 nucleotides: TGTGCCAGTAGTATGCGACATGAGTACGAGCAGTACTTC.

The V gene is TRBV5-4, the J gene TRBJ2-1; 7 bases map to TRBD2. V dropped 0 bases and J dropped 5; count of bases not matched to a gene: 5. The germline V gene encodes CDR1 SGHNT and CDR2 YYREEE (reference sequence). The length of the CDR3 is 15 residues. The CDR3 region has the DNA TGTGCCAGCAGCTTGGGGGCTAGCGGCAACAATGAGCAGTTCTTC. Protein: CASSLGASGNNEQFF.

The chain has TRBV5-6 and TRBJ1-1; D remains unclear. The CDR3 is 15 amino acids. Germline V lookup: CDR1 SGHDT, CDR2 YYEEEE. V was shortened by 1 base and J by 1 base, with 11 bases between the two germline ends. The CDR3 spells CASSLSLQRNTEAFF. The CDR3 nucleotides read TGTGCCAGCAGCTTGTCTTTGCAAAGGAACACTGAAGCTTTCTTT.

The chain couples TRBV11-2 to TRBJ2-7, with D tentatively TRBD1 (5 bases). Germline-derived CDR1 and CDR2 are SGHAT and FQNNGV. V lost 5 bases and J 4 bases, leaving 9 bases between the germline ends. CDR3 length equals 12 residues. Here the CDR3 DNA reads TGTGCCAGCAGCCGCCAGGGTTACGAGCAGTACTTC. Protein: CASSRQGYEQYF.

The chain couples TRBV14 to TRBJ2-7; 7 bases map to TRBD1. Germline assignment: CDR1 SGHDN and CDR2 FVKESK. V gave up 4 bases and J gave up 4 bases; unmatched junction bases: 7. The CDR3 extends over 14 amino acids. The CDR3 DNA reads TGTGCCAGCAGCCCAGGGGCAGGGGGATACGAGCAGTACTTC. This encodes CASSPGAGGYEQYF.

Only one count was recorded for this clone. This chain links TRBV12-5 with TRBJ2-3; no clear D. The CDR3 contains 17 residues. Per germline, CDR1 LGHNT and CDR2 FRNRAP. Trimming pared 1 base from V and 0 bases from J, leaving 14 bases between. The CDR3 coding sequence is TGTGCTAGTGGTTTGGACCCGTTGGGAACTAGCACAGATACGCAGTATTTT. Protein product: CASGLDPLGTSTDTQYF.

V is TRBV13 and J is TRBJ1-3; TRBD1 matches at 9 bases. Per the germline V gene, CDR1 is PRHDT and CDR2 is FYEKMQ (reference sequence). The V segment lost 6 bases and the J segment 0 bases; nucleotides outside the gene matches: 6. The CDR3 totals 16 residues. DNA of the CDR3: TGTGCCAGCAGTAACACAGGGGGCTACTCTGGAAACACCATATATTTT. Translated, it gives CASSNTGGYSGNTIYF.

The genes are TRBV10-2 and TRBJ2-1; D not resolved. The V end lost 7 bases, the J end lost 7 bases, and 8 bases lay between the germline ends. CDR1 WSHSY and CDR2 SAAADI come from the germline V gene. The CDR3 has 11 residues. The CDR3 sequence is CASMMGNEQFF. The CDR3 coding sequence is TGCGCCAGCATGATGGGGAATGAGCAGTTCTTC.

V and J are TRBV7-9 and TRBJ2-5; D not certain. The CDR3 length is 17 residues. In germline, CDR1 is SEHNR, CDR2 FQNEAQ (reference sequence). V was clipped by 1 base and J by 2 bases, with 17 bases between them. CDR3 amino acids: CASSLGPGFPNQETQYF. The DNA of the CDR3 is TGTGCCAGCAGCTTAGGTCCCGGCTTTCCGAATCAAGAGACCCAGTACTTC.

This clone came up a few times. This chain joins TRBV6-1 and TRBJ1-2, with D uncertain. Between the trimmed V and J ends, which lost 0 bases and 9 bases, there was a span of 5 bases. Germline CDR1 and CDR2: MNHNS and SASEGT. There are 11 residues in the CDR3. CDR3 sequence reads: CASSEASSYTF. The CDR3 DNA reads TGTGCCAGCAGTGAAGCCAGCAGCTACACCTTC.

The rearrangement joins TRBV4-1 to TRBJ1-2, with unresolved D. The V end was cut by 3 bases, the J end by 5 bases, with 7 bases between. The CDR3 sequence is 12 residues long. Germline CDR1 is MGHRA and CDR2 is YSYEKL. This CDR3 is CASSHPEYGYTF. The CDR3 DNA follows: TGCGCCAGCAGCCACCCTGAATATGGCTACACCTTC.

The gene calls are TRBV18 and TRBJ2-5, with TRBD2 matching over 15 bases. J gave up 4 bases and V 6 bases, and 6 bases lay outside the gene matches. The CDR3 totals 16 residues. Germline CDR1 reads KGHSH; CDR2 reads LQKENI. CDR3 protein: CASSPRTSGGAETQYF. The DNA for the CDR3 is TGTGCCAGCTCGCCTCGGACTAGCGGGGGGGCAGAGACCCAGTACTTC.

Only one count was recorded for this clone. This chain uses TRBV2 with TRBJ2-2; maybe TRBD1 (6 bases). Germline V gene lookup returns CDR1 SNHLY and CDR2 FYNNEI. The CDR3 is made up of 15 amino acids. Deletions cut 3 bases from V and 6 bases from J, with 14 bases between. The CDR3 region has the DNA TGTGCCAGCAGTGATGAACAGGGAAGGGCCGGGGAGCTGTTTTTT. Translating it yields CASSDEQGRAGELFF.

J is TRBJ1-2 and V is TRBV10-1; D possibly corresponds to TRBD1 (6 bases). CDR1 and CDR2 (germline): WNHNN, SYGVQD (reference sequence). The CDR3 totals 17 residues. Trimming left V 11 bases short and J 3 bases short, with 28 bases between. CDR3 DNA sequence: TGCGCCGGACTTAGGGGGTCGGAGTCAGGGGAGGACTATGGCTACACCTTC. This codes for CAGLRGSESGEDYGYTF.

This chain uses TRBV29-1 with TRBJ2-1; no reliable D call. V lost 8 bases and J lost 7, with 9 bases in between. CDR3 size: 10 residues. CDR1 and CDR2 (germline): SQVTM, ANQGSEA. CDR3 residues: CSIGLNEQFF. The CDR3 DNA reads TGCAGCATTGGTCTTAATGAGCAGTTCTTC.

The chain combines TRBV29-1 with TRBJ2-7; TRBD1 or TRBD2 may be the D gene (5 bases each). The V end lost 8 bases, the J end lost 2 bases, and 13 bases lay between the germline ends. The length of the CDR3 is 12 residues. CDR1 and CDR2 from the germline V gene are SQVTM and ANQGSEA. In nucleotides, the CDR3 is TGCAGCCCGGGACCGACAACCTACGAGCAGTACTTC. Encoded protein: CSPGPTTYEQYF.

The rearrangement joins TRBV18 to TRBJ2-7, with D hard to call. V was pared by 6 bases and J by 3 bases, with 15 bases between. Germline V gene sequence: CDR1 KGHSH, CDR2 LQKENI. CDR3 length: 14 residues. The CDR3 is CASSIERDGYEQYF. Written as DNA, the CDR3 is TGTGCCAGCTCCATCGAGAGAGACGGCTACGAGCAGTACTTC.

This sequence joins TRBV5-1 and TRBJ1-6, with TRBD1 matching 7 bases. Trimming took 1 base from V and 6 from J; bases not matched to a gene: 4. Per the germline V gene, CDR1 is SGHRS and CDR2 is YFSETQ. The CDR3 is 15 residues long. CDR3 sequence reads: CASSLIQGCNSPLHF. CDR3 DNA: TGCGCCAGCAGCTTGATACAGGGGTGTAATTCACCCCTCCACTTT.

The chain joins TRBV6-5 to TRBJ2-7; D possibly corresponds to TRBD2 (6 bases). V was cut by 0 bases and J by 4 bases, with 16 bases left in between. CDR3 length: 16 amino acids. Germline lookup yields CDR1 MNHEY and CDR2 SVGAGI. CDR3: CASSYSAASVVYEQYF. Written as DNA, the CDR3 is TGTGCCAGCAGTTACTCGGCGGCTAGCGTGGTGTACGAGCAGTACTTC.

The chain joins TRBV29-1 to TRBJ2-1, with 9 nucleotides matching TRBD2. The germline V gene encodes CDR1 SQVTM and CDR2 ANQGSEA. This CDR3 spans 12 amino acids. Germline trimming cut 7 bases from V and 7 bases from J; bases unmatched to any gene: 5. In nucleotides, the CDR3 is TGCAGCGCTCTAGCGGGAAGAAATGAGCAGTTCTTC. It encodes CSALAGRNEQFF.

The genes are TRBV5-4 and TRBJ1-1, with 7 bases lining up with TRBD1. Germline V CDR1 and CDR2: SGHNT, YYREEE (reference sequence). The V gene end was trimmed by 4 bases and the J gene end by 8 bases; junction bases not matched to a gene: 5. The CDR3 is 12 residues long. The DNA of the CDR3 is TGTGCCAGCAGCGTAGGGACAGCGGAAGCTTTCTTT. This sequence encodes CASSVGTAEAFF. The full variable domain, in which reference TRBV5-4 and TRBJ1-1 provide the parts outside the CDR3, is ETGVTQSPTHLIKTRGQQVTLRCSSQSGHNTVSWYQQALGQGPQFIFQYYREEENGRGNFPPRFSGLQFPNYSSELNVNALELDDSALYLCASSVGTAEAFFGQGTRLTVV.

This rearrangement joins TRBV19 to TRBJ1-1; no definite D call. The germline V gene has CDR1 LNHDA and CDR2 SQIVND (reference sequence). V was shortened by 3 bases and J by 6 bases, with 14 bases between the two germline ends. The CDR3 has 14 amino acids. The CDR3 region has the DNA TGTGCCAGTAGTATCACCCATACCCCCCCTGAAGCTTTCTTT. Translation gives CASSITHTPPEAFF. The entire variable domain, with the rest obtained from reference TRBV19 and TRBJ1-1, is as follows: DGGITQSPKYLFRKEGQNVTLSCEQNLNHDAMYWYRQDPGQGLRLIYYSQIVNDFQKGDIAEGYSVSREKKESFPLTVTSAQKNPTAFYLCASSITHTPPEAFFGQGTRLTVV.

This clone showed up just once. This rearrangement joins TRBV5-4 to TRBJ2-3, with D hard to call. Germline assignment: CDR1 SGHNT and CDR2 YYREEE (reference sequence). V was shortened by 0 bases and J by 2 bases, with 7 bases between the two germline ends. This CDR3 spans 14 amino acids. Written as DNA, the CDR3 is TGTGCCAGCAGCTTGGCCAGGTACACAGATACGCAGTATTTT. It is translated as CASSLARYTDTQYF.

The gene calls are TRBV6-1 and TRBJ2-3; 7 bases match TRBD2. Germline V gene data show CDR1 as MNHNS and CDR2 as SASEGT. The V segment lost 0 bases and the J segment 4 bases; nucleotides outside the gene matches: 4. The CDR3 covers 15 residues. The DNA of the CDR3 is TGTGCCAGCAGTGAAGCCGTTGGGGGGGCAGATACGCAGTATTTT. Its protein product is CASSEAVGGADTQYF.

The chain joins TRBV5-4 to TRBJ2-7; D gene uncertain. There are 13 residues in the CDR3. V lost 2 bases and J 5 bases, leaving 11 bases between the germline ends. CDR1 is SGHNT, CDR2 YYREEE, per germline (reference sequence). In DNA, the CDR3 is TGTGCCAGCAGCTTTTCACAGAAAGACGAGCAGTACTTC. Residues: CASSFSQKDEQYF.

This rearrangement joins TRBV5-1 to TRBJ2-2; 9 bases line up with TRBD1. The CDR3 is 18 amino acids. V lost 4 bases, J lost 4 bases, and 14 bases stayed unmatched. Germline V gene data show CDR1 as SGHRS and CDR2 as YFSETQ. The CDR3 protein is CASSLGGVGTGRTGELFF. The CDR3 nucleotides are TGCGCCAGCAGCCTTGGGGGAGTGGGGACAGGGCGCACCGGGGAGCTGTTTTTT.

The CDR3 here is CASRPLAGGHEQYF. The CDR3 DNA is TGTGCCAGCAGGCCACTAGCGGGGGGGCACGAGCAGTACTTC. The V call is TRBV6-5, the J call TRBJ2-7; TRBD2 agrees at 13 bases. This CDR3 contains 14 residues. CDR1 MNHEY and CDR2 SVGAGI come from the germline V gene. Unmatched junction bases numbered 4, after V lost 6 bases and J lost 5 bases.

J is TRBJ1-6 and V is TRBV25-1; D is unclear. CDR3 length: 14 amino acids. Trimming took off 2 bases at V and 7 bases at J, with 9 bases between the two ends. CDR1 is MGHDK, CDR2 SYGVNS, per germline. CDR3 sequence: CASSEIRMNSPLHF. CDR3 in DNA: TGTGCCAGCAGTGAAATAAGGATGAATTCACCCCTCCACTTT.